These T cell receptor beta chains were read from a single sample in a study of cytomegalovirus exposure and HLA in healthy donors. Data came from immunoSEQ multiplex PCR; TCRdb stores just in-frame clones and leaves some out. The table has about 93,000 clones, about 80% seen once. The specimen was PBMCs. Source of these receptors: a young man in good health and CMV-seronegative. Both conserved end residues are trimmed from each CDR3.

j_gene: TRBJ1-1; v_gene: TRBV10-3; CDR3aa: AISGEAGDTEAF
j_gene: TRBJ2-5; v_gene: TRBV6-6; CDR3aa: ASTGPAGGREAQY
j_gene: TRBJ1-2; v_gene: TRBV6-5; CDR3aa: ASSSLGQGLYGYT
j_gene: TRBJ2-7; v_gene: TRBV9; CDR3aa: ASSVTSGTHEQY
j_gene: TRBJ2-7; v_gene: TRBV7-8; CDR3aa: ASSLGRRQGLFYEQY
j_gene: TRBJ2-5; v_gene: TRBV7-3; CDR3aa: ASSFRGAGETQY
j_gene: TRBJ2-3; v_gene: TRBV7-9; CDR3aa: ASSLGLAGGGTDTQY
j_gene: TRBJ2-2; v_gene: TRBV11-3; CDR3aa: ASSLDRPAMPGGELF
j_gene: TRBJ2-7; v_gene: TRBV18; CDR3aa: ASSLERGSYEQY
j_gene: TRBJ1-6; v_gene: TRBV7-2; CDR3aa: ASGSTKTLH
j_gene: TRBJ2-3; v_gene: TRBV2; CDR3aa: ASSGMQGATTDTQY
j_gene: TRBJ2-1; v_gene: TRBV15; CDR3aa: ATSNLGASSYNEQF
j_gene: TRBJ2-4; v_gene: TRBV2; CDR3aa: ASSRPGIQY
j_gene: TRBJ2-4; v_gene: TRBV27; CDR3aa: ASRRGQGENIQY
j_gene: TRBJ2-1; v_gene: TRBV25-1; CDR3aa: ASSPRQGSYNEQF
j_gene: TRBJ2-1; v_gene: TRBV6-4; CDR3aa: ASSDSVKRGGLNEQF
j_gene: TRBJ1-1; v_gene: TRBV4-2; CDR3aa: ASSRPRTGNTEAF